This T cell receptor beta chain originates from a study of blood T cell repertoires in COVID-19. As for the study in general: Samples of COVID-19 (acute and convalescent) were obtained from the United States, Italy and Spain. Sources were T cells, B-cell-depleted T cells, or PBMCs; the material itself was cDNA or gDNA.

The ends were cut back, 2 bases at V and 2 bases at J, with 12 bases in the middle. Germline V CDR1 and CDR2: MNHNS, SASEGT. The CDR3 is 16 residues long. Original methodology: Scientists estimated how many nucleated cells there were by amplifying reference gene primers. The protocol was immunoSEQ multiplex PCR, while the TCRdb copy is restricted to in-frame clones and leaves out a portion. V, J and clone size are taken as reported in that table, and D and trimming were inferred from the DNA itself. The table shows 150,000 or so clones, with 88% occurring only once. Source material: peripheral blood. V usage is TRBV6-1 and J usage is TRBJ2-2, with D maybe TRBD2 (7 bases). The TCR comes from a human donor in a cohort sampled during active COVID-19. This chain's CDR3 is CASSELAGANTGELFF. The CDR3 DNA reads TGTGCCAGCAGTGAACTTGCGGGGGCCAACACCGGGGAGCTGTTTTTT.